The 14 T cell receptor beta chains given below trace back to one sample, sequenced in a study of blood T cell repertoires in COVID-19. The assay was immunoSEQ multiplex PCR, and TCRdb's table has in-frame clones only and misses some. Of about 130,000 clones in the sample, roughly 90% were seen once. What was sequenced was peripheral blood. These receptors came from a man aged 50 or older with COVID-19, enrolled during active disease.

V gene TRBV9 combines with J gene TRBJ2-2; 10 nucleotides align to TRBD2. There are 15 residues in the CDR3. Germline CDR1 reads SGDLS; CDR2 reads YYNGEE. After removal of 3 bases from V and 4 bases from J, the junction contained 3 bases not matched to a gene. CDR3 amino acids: CASSASGSITGELFF. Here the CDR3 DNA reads TGTGCCAGCAGCGCTAGCGGGAGTATCACCGGGGAGCTGTTTTTT.

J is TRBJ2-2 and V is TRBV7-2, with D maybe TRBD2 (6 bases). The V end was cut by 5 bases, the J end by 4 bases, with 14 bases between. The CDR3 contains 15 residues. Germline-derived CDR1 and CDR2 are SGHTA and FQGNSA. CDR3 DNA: TGTGCCAGCAGCAGCCACGGAGGGGTCACCGGGGAGCTGTTTTTT. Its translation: CASSSHGGVTGELFF.

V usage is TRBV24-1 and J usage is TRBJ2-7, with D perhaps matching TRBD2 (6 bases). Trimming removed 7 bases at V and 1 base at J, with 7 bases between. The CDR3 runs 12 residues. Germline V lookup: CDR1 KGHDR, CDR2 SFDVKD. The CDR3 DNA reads TGTGCCACCAGCGGGGGTTCCTACGAGCAGTACTTC. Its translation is CATSGGSYEQYF.

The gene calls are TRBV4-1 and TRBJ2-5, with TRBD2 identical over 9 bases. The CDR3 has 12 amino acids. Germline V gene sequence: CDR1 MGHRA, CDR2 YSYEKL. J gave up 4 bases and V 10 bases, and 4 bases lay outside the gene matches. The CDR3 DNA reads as TGCGCCACTTCTAGCGGGACAGAGACCCAGTACTTC. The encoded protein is CATSSGTETQYF.

The DNA for the CDR3 is TGTGCCAGTAGTAGGGGTAGCGGACCCACAGATACGCAGTATTTT. Protein product: CASSRGSGPTDTQYF. This chain links TRBV19 with TRBJ2-3; D may be TRBD2 (6 bases). The CDR3 runs 15 residues. Germline-derived CDR1 and CDR2 are LNHDA and SQIVND (reference sequence). V was clipped by 4 bases and J by 2 bases, with 13 bases between them.

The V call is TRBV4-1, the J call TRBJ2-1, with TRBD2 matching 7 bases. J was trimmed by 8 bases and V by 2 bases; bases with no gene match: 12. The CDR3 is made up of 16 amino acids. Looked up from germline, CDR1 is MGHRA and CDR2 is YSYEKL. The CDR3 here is CASSQPTSDVGYEQFF. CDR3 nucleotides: TGCGCCAGCAGCCAACCTACTAGCGATGTGGGGTATGAGCAGTTCTTC.

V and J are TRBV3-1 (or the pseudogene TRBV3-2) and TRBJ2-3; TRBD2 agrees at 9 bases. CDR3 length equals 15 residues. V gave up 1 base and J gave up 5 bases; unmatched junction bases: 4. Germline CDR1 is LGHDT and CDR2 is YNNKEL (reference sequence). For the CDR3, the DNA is TGTGCCAGCAGCCAAGTAGCGGGAGCCAGAGATACGCAGTATTTT. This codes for CASSQVAGARDTQYF.

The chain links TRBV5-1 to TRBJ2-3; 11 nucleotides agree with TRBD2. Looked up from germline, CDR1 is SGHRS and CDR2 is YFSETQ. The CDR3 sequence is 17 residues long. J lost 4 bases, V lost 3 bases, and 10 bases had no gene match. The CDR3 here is CASSSTPTSGKADTQYF. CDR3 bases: TGCGCCAGCAGCTCGACCCCGACTAGCGGGAAGGCAGATACGCAGTATTTT.

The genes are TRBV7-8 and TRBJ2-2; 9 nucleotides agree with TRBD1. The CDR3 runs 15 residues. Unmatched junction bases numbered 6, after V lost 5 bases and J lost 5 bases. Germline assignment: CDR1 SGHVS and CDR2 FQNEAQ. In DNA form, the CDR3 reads TGTGCCAGCAGCCAACGGGACAGGGTAACCGGGGAGCTGTTTTTT. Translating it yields CASSQRDRVTGELFF.

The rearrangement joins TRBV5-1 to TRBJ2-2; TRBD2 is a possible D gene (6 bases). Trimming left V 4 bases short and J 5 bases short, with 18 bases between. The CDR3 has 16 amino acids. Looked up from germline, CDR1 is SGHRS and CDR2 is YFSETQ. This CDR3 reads CASSPGLLTGTGELFF. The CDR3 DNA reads TGCGCCAGCAGCCCGGGACTTCTGACCGGGACCGGGGAGCTGTTTTTT.

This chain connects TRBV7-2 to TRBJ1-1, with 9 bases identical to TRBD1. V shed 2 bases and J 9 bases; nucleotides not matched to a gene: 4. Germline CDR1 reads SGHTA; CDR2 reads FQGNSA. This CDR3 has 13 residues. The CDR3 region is CASSLQGTGKAFF. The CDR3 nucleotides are TGTGCCAGCAGCTTACAAGGGACAGGGAAAGCTTTCTTT.

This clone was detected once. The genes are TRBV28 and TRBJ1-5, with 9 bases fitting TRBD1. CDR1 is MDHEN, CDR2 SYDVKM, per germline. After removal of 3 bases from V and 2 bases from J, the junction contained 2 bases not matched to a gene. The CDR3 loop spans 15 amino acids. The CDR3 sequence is CASSLWTGGNQPQHF. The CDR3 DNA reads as TGTGCCAGCAGTTTGTGGACAGGGGGCAATCAGCCCCAGCATTTT. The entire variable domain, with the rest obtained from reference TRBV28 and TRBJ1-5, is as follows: DVKVTQSSRYLVKRTGEKVFLECVQDMDHENMFWYRQDPGLGLRLIYFSYDVKMKEKGDIPEGYSVSREKKERFSLILESASTNQTSMYLCASSLWTGGNQPQHFGDGTRLSIL.

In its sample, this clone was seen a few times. CDR3 nucleotides: TGTGCCAGTAGTTCACGACAGGGCTCCACCGGGGAGCTGTTTTTT. Translated: CASSSRQGSTGELFF. The chain combines TRBV19 with TRBJ2-2; TRBD1 matches at 7 bases. V shed 5 bases and J 4 bases; nucleotides not matched to a gene: 7. The germline CDR1 and CDR2 sequences are LNHDA and SQIVND (reference sequence). The CDR3 is 15 residues long.

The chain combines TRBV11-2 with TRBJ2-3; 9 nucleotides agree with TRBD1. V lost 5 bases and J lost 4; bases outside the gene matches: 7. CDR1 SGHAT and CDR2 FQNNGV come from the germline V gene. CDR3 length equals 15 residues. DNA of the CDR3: TGTGCCAGCAGCCCCCCGGGACAGGGCCCAGATACGCAGTATTTT. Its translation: CASSPPGQGPDTQYF.